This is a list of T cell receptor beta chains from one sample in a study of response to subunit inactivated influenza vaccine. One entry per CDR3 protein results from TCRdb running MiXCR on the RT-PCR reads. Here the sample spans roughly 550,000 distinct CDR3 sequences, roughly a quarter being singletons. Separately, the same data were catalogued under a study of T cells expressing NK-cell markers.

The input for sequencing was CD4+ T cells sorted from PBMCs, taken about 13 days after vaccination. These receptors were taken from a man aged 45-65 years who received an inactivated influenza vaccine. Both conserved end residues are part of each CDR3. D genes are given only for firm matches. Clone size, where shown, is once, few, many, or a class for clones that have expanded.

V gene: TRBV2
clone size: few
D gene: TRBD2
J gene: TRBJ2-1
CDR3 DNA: TGTGCCAGCAGTGAAGTAGCGGGAGGAATATACAATGAGCAGTTCTTC
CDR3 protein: CASSEVAGGIYNEQFF

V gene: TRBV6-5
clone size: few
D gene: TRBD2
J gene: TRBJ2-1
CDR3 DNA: TGTGCCAGCAGTTACGGGACTAGCGGCCCCTACAATGAGCAGTTCTTC
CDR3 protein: CASSYGTSGPYNEQFF

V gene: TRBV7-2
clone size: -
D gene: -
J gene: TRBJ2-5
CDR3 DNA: TGTGCCAGCAGCCCCAGTTCAGCTCGGGAGACCCAGTACTTC
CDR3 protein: CASSPSSARETQYF

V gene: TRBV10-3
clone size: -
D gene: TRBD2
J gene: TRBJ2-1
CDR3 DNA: TGTGCCATCACTCCCGGACTAGCGGCTTACAATGAGCAGTTCTTC
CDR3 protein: CAITPGLAAYNEQFF

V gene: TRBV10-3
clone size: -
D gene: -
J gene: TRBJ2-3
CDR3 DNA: TGTGCCATCAGTGACCGCACAGATACGCAGTATTTT
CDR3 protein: CAISDRTDTQYF

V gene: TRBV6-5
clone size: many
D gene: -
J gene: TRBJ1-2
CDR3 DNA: TGTGCCAGCAGTTACTCGGGGCAGTCCTATGGCTACACCTTC
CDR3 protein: CASSYSGQSYGYTF

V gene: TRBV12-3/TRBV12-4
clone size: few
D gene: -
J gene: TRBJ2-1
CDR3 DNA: TGTGCCAGCAGTAGCGGGTCGCTCCTAGCCGATGAGCAGTTCTTC
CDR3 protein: CASSSGSLLADEQFF

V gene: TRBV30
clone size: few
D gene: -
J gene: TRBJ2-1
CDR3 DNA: TGTGCCTGGAGGGGAAAAGCCTCATCTCTTGAGCAGTTCTTC
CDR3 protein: CAWRGKASSLEQFF

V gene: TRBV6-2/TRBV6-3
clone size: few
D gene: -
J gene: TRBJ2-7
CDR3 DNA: TGTGCCAGCAGACCTGGAGGGCCGCCGAGAGACGAGCAGTACTTC
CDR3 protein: CASRPGGPPRDEQYF

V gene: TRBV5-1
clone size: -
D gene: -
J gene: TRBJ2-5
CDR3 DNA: TGCGCCAGCAGCTTGTTTGCTAGGAACCAAGAGACCCAGTACTTC
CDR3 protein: CASSLFARNQETQYF

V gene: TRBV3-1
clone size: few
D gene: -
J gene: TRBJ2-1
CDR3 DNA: TGTGCCAGCAGCCCCCCGGGACGCCACTTTAACAATGAGCAGTTCTTC
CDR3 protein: CASSPPGRHFNNEQFF

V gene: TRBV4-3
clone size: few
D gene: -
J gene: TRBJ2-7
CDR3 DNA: TGCGCCAGCAGCCAAGATTCATATACCTACGAGCAGTACTTC
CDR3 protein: CASSQDSYTYEQYF